This T cell receptor beta chain was captured by sequencing in a study of human T cells and chemical hapten exposure. Study-wide context: All patients underwent weekly scalp dosing with diphenylcyclopropenone for the full approximately 25-week study. Overall study results and limits: The donor cohort had alopecia, so its immune response may not match that of healthy people. Expanded TCRs clustered into significantly more large CDR3 similarity groups than controls, the analysis revealed.

This clonotype was seen repeatedly, ten times or more. The target antigen is unknown. Documented time point: patch test 2, 6 weeks after DPC sensitization. Treatment described: therapeutic diphenylcyclopropenone sensitization with weekly scalp DPC. Per germline, CDR1 MNHNY and CDR2 SVGAGI (reference sequence). J was trimmed by 7 bases and V by 4 bases; bases with no gene match: 10. The CDR3 runs to 16 residues. TCRdb independently ran MiXCR on the RACE reads; one entry per CDR3 protein. The data show about 80,000 distinct CDR3 sequences, around 10% seen once. This clonotype originated in a man aged 18 to 35 with alopecia areata. Some clones in this sample may be carry-over from other donors' samples. The sample in question was whole blood, obtained in connection with sensitization to the hapten diphenylcyclopropenone (DPC). The rearrangement joins TRBV6-6 to TRBJ1-4; TRBD1 matches 9 bases. CDR3 sequence: CASSSTGDRVGEKLFF. In nucleotides, the CDR3 is TGTGCCAGCAGTTCTACGGGGGACAGGGTGGGTGAAAAACTGTTTTTT.